Reported below is one TCR beta chain. Its antigen is not known. This sample is part of a study of lymphopenia after photon versus proton radiotherapy. Study conclusions and caveats: Under photons, naive T cells and diversity fell while effector/memory populations rose. Larger post-nadir TCR diversity loss correlated inversely with survival in deceased patients. After the lymphocyte nadir, photon-treated repertoires showed oligoclonal expansion, especially of CD8+ Temra cells.

This table comes from immunoSEQ multiplex PCR, and its TCRdb copy is limited to in-frame clones, with some not included. The sample holds 15,000 to 20,000 clones, around 85% seen once. The V gene end was trimmed by 0 bases and the J gene end by 0 bases; junction bases not matched to a gene: 2. This CDR3 comprises 16 residues. Germline lookup yields CDR1 SGDLS and CDR2 YYNGEE. This TCR came from a woman aged 55-69 years with cholangiocarcinoma. Some clones in this sample may be carry-over from other donors' samples. The chain uses TRBV9 and TRBJ2-1; 8 nucleotides match TRBD2. Material: peripheral blood, obtained from a patient treated with proton-based radiotherapy. The CDR3 DNA follows: TGTGCCAGCAGCGTAGTACTAGCGGCCTCCTACAATGAGCAGTTCTTC. Translation gives CASSVVLAASYNEQFF.